What follows describes a single TCR beta chain. Patients in Seattle were enrolled during active infection, then followed longitudinally. Per the germline V gene, CDR1 is MNHNY and CDR2 is SVGAGI (reference sequence). Trimming removed 6 bases at V and 1 base at J, with 16 bases between. The CDR3 has 15 amino acids. These data are taken from a study of blood T cell repertoires in COVID-19. Study-wide context: Samples came from the United States, Italy and Spain, spanning acute and convalescent COVID-19. PBMCs, B-cell-depleted T cells, or T cells provided the cDNA or gDNA that made up the material.

In the original processing: The assay estimated nucleated cells by amplifying reference gene primers. The assay was immunoSEQ multiplex PCR, and TCRdb's table has in-frame clones only and misses some. V, J and clone size derive from that table, while D and trimming were established from the DNA sequence. The data contain 150,000 to 180,000 clones, around 85% of them singletons. The sequence was collected from a man aged 55 to 69 with COVID-19, enrolled during active disease. V gene TRBV6-6 combines with J gene TRBJ2-7; D might be TRBD1 (6 bases). The source material was peripheral blood. CDR3 DNA sequence: TGTGCCAGCAGGCCAAGCCAGGGGCCGTCCTACGAGCAGTACTTC. Encoded protein: CASRPSQGPSYEQYF.